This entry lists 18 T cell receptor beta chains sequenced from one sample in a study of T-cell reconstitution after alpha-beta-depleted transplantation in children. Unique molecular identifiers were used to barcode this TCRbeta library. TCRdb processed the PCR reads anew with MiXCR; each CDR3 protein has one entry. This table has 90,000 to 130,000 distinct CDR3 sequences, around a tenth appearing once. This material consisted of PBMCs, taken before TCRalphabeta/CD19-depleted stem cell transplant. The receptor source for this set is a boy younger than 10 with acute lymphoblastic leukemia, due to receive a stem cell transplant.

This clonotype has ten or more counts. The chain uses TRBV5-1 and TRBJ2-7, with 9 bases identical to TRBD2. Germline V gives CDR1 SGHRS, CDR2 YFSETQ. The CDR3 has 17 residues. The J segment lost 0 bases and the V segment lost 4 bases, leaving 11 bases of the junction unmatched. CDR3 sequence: CASSTGTSLTLSYEQYF. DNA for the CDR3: TGCGCCAGCAGCACCGGGACTAGCCTAACCCTCTCCTACGAGCAGTACTTC.

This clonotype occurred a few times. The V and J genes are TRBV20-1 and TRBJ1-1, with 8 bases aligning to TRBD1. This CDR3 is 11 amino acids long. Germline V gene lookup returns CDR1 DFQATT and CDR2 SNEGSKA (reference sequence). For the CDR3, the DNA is TGCAGCGGGACAGGGAACACTGAAGCTTTCTTT. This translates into CSGTGNTEAFF.

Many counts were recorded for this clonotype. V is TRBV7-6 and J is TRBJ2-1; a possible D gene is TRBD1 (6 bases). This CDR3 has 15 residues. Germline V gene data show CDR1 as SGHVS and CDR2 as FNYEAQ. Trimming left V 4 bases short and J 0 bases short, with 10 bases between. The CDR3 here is CASSYRVSSYNEQFF. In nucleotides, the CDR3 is TGTGCCAGCAGCTACAGGGTGAGCTCCTACAATGAGCAGTTCTTC.

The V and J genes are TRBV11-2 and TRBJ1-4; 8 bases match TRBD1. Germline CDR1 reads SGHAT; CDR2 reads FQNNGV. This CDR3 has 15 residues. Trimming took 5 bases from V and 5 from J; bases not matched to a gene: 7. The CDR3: CASSPITGGNEKLFF. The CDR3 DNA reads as TGTGCCAGCAGCCCCATAACAGGGGGGAATGAAAAACTGTTTTTT. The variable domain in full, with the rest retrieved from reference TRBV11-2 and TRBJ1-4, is EAGVAQSPRYKIIEKRQSVAFWCNPISGHATLYWYQQILGQGPKLLIQFQNNGVVDDSQLPKDRFSAERLKGVDSTLKIQPAKLEDSAVYLCASSPITGGNEKLFFGSGTQLSVL.

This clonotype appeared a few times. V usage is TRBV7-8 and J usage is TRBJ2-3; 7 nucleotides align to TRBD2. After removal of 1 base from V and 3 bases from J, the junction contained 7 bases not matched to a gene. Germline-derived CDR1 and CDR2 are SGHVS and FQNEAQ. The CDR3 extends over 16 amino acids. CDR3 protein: CASSLDYGRRTDTQYF. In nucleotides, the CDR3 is TGTGCCAGCAGCTTAGATTACGGGAGGAGGACAGATACGCAGTATTTT.

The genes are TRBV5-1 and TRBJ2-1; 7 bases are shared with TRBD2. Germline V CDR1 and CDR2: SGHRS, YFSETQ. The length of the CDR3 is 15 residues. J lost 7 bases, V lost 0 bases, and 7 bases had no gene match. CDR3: CASSLVAGPKNEQFF. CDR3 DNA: TGCGCCAGCAGCTTGGTAGCGGGCCCCAAGAATGAGCAGTTCTTC.

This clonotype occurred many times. This chain's CDR3 is CASSPIGRASETQYF. The DNA of the CDR3 is TGTGCCAGCAGCCCGATAGGGAGGGCCTCAGAGACCCAGTACTTC. The chain joins TRBV27 to TRBJ2-5; the match to TRBD2 covers 7 bases. Germline assignment: CDR1 MNHEY and CDR2 SMNVEV (reference sequence). The ends lost 6 bases at V and 4 bases at J; junction bases unmatched: 11. This CDR3 contains 15 residues.

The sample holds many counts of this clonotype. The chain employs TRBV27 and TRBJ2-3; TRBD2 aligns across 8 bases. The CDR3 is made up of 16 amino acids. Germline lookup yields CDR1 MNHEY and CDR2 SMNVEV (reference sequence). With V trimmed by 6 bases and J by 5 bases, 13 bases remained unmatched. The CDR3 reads CASRLLGREYRDTQYF. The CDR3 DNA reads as TGTGCCAGCAGACTACTCGGGAGGGAGTATAGAGATACGCAGTATTTT.

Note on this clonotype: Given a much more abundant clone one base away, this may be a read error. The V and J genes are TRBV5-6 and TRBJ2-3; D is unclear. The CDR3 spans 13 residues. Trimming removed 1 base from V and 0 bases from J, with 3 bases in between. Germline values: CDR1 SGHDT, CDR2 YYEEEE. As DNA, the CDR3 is TGTGCCAGCAGCTTGATCAGCACAGATACGCAGTATTTT. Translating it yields CASSLISTDTQYF.

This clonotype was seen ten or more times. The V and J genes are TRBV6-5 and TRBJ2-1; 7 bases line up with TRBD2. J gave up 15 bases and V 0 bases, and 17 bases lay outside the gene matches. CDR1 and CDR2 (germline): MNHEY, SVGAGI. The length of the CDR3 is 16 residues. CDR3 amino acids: CASSYSRLEAGAVAFF. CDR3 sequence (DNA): TGTGCCAGCAGTTACTCGAGACTTGAGGCGGGAGCGGTGGCGTTCTTC.

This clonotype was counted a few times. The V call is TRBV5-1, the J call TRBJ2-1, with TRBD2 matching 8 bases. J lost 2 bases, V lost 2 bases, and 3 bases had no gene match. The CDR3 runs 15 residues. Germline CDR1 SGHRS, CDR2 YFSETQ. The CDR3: CASSLLAEPYNEQFF. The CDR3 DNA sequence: TGCGCCAGCAGCTTACTAGCGGAACCCTACAATGAGCAGTTCTTC.

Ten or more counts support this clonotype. The CDR3 region is CASSLWGGSSYNEQFF. CDR3 nucleotides: TGTGCCAGCAGTTTATGGGGCGGGAGCTCCTACAATGAGCAGTTCTTC. The chain employs TRBV12-3 or TRBV12-4 and TRBJ2-1; 7 bases align to TRBD2. J was trimmed by 0 bases and V by 2 bases; bases with no gene match: 4. This CDR3 has 16 residues.

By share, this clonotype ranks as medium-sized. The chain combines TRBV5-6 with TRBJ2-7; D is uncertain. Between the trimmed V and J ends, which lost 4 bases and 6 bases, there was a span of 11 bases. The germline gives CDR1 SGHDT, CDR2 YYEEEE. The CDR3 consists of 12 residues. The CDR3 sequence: CASSRILLEQYF. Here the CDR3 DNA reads TGTGCCAGCAGCCGAATTCTACTCGAGCAGTACTTC.

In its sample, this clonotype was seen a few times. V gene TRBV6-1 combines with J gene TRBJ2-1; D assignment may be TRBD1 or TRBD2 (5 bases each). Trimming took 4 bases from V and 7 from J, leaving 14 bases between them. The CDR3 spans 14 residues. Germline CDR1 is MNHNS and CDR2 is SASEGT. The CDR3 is CASSGGVKGNEQFF. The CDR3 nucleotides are TGTGCCAGCAGTGGAGGGGTGAAGGGGAATGAGCAGTTCTTC.

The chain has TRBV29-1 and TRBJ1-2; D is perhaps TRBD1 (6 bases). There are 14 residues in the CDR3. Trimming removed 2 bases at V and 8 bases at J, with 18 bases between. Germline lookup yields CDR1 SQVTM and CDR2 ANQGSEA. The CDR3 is CSVETRGHSGGYTF. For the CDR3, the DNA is TGCAGCGTTGAAACACGGGGGCATTCGGGAGGCTACACCTTC.

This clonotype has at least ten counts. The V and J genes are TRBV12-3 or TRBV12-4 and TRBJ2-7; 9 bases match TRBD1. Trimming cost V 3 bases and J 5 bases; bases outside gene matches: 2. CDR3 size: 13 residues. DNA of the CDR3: TGTGCCAGCAGTTTGGGACAGGGAAACGAGCAGTACTTC. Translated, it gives CASSLGQGNEQYF.

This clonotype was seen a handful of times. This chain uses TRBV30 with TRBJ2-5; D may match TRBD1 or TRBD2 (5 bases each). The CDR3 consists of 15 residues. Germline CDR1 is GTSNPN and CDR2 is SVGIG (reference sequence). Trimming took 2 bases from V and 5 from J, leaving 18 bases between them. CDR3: CAWSPHEGNMETQYF. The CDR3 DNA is TGTGCCTGGAGTCCCCATGAGGGGAATATGGAGACCCAGTACTTC.

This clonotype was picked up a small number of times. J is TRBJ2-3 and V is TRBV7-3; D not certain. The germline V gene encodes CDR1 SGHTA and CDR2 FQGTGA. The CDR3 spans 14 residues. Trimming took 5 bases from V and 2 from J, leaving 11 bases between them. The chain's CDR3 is CASSARLITDTQYF. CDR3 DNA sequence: TGTGCCAGCAGCGCTCGATTGATCACAGATACGCAGTATTTT. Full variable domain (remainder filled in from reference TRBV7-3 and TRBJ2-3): GAGVSQTPSNKVTEKGKYVELRCDPISGHTALYWYRQSLGQGPEFLIYFQGTGAADDSGLPNDRFFAVRPEGSVSTLKIQRTERGDSAVYLCASSARLITDTQYFGPGTRLTVL.